Below, 15 T cell receptor beta chains from the same sample are listed, as sequenced in a study of Ad26.COV2.S vaccination and SARS-CoV-2 variants. Treatment: approximately 18 received Ad26.COV2.S at low or high dose, single or two shots; several received placebo; per-sample allocation not given. Specimen acquisition occurred on day 63 following the initial vaccine or placebo injection. Using immunoSEQ multiplex PCR, the repertoire was profiled, and TCRdb retains in-frame clones only, with some absent. The table includes 300,000 to 350,000 clones, almost 90% detected once. The material was peripheral blood, obtained in a trial of Ad26.COV2.S vaccine versus placebo. These receptors were collected from a person between 18 and 65 years old who received the Ad26.COV2.S COVID-19 vaccine or a placebo.

A note on this clone: This specimen includes other DNA sequences encoding the same CDR3. The V and J genes are TRBV18 and TRBJ1-1; no clear D gene. CDR1 KGHSH and CDR2 LQKENI come from the germline V gene. This CDR3 is 13 amino acids long. V lost 5 bases and J lost 1, with 8 bases in between. The CDR3 DNA reads TGTGCCAGCTCATTAGGGCAGAACACTGAAGCTTTCTTT. Translating gives CASSLGQNTEAFF.

A word on this clone: Other DNA variants within this sample encode the same CDR3. The gene calls are TRBV4-3 and TRBJ1-1; 7 positions match TRBD1. Per the germline V gene, CDR1 is LGHNA and CDR2 is YSLEER. This CDR3 region has 15 residues. The V and J ends lost 1 base and 1 base, in that order; junction bases with no gene match: 3. DNA for the CDR3: TGCGCCAGCAGCCAAGGACGACAGGGGAACACTGAAGCTTTCTTT. Its protein is CASSQGRQGNTEAFF.

CDR3 residues: CASSEAMGQWDEKLFF. The CDR3 DNA sequence: TGTGCCAGCAGTGAAGCTATGGGGCAGTGGGATGAAAAACTGTTTTTT. The rearrangement uses TRBV6-1 and TRBJ1-4, with a tentative D call TRBD1 (5 bases). This CDR3 has 16 residues. V shed 0 bases and J shed 6 bases, with 14 bases lying between them. Per the germline V gene, CDR1 is MNHNS and CDR2 is SASEGT.

The chain joins TRBV5-4 to TRBJ2-7, with 7 bases identical to TRBD1. The CDR3 loop spans 16 amino acids. The germline CDR1 and CDR2 sequences are SGHNT and YYREEE (reference sequence). The V segment lost 1 base and the J segment 10 bases; nucleotides outside the gene matches: 17. The DNA for the CDR3 is TGTGCCAGCAGCTTGAGGGTGGATAGGACAGGCTCAGGACAGTACGTC. It specifies CASSLRVDRTGSGQYV.

This chain uses TRBV9 with TRBJ1-4; no clear D. This CDR3 comprises 15 residues. Germline V gene sequence: CDR1 SGDLS, CDR2 YYNGEE. Trimming removed 3 bases from V and 4 bases from J, with 13 bases in between. CDR3 coding DNA: TGTGCCAGCAGCGCCTCCGGGTCGGTTAATGAAAAACTGTTTTTT. This gives the protein CASSASGSVNEKLFF.

This chain joins TRBV7-3 and TRBJ2-3; D is possibly TRBD2 (6 bases). The V end was cut by 5 bases, the J end by 0 bases, with 21 bases between. The CDR3 is 18 residues long. Germline lookup yields CDR1 SGHTA and CDR2 FQGTGA. The CDR3 spells CASSGVGAGTLSTDTQYF. The CDR3 bases are TGTGCCAGCAGCGGAGTAGGGGCGGGAACCCTTAGCACAGATACGCAGTATTTT.

The chain combines TRBV6-2 or TRBV6-3 with TRBJ2-1; TRBD2 matches at 9 bases. There are 17 residues in the CDR3. Germline CDR1 reads MNHEY; CDR2 reads SVGEGT. Trimming at V came to 2 bases and at J to 10 bases, leaving 15 bases not matched to a gene. Written as DNA, the CDR3 is TGTGCCAGCAGTTACGTTTTTTTAGCGGGAGAAGCGGGGGAGCAGTTCTTC. Its protein product is CASSYVFLAGEAGEQFF.

V is TRBV7-2 and J is TRBJ1-2; unclear D gene. The germline V gene encodes CDR1 SGHTA and CDR2 FQGNSA. The CDR3 runs to 17 residues. The V and J ends lost 5 bases and 3 bases respectively, with 22 bases between them. The chain's CDR3 is CASSLLSWAFLYYGYTF. CDR3 nucleotides: TGTGCCAGCAGCCTCCTATCCTGGGCCTTCCTATACTATGGCTACACCTTC. Complete variable domain (other parts from reference TRBV7-2 and TRBJ1-2): GAGVSQSPSNKVTEKGKDVELRCDPISGHTALYWYRQSLGQGLEFLIYFQGNSAPDKSGLPSDRFSAERTGGSVSTLTIQRTQQEDSAVYLCASSLLSWAFLYYGYTFGSGTRLTVV.

The gene calls are TRBV7-9 and TRBJ1-2, with a weak D call TRBD1 (5 bases). This CDR3 comprises 13 residues. Trimming cost V 1 base and J 8 bases, with 11 bases left between them. The V gene's germline CDR1 is SEHNR and CDR2 FQNEAQ (reference sequence). Written as DNA, the CDR3 is TGTGCCAGCAGCTTAGAGGGAGGGGTCGGCTACACCTTC. Its protein product is CASSLEGGVGYTF. The variable domain in full, with the rest retrieved from reference TRBV7-9 and TRBJ1-2, is DTGVSQNPRHKITKRGQNVTFRCDPISEHNRLYWYRQTLGQGPEFLTYFQNEAQLEKSRLLSDRFSAERPKGSFSTLEIQRTEQGDSAMYLCASSLEGGVGYTFGSGTRLTVV.

The V gene is TRBV18, the J gene TRBJ2-5; D not resolved. This CDR3 has 12 amino acids. The ends were cut back, 2 bases at V and 4 bases at J, with 5 bases in the middle. Looked up from germline, CDR1 is KGHSH and CDR2 is LQKENI. The CDR3 protein is CASSPTPETQYF. The CDR3 DNA reads as TGTGCCAGCTCACCAACCCCAGAGACCCAGTACTTC.

J is TRBJ1-4 and V is TRBV11-1, with 9 bases lining up with TRBD1. J was trimmed by 4 bases and V by 5 bases; bases with no gene match: 5. The CDR3 runs to 15 residues. Germline loops: CDR1 SGHAT, CDR2 FQDESV (reference sequence). This CDR3 is CASSEDRGVNEKLFF. The CDR3 nucleotides read TGTGCCAGCAGCGAGGACAGGGGTGTTAATGAAAAACTGTTTTTT. Drawing the rest from reference TRBV11-1 and TRBJ1-4, the complete variable domain is EAEVAQSPRYKITEKSQAVAFWCDPISGHATLYWYRQILGQGPELLVQFQDESVVDDSQLPKDRFSAERLKGVDSTLKIQPAELGDSAMYLCASSEDRGVNEKLFFGSGTQLSVL.

The V call is TRBV7-9, the J call TRBJ1-2; tentative D call: TRBD1 (5 bases). Trimming cost V 10 bases and J 13 bases, with 19 bases left between them. CDR1 SEHNR and CDR2 FQNEAQ come from the germline V gene (reference sequence). The CDR3 runs 11 residues. The DNA of the CDR3 is TGTGCCACCGTCATAACAGGAGCGTTCACCTTC. It translates to CATVITGAFTF.

The rearrangement uses TRBV30 and TRBJ2-2; 8 bases line up with TRBD1. J gave up 5 bases and V 5 bases, and 10 bases lay outside the gene matches. The germline CDR1 and CDR2 sequences are GTSNPN and SVGIG (reference sequence). The CDR3 has 15 amino acids. CDR3 nucleotides: TGTGCCTGGGACCCACAGGGGGTAGGAACCGGGGAGCTGTTTTTT. Encoded protein: CAWDPQGVGTGELFF.

The V and J genes are TRBV15 and TRBJ1-4; D is unresolved. The V end lost 4 bases, the J end lost 7 bases, and 16 bases lay between the germline ends. The CDR3 runs 15 residues. Germline CDR1 reads LNHNV; CDR2 reads YYDKDF (reference sequence). As DNA, the CDR3 is TGTGCCACCAGCAACTCGGCGCGGGTTGGTGAAAAACTGTTTTTT. As protein: CATSNSARVGEKLFF.

The chain combines TRBV9 with TRBJ2-1; no clear D. The ends were cut back, 3 bases at V and 9 bases at J, with 10 bases in the middle. Germline V gene sequence: CDR1 SGDLS, CDR2 YYNGEE. There are 12 residues in the CDR3. The CDR3 nucleotides read TGTGCCAGCAGCGACGCCTTGTCTGAGCAGTTCTTC. Its protein is CASSDALSEQFF. Full variable domain (remainder filled in from reference TRBV9 and TRBJ2-1): DSGVTQTPKHLITATGQRVTLRCSPRSGDLSVYWYQQSLDQGLQFLIQYYNGEERAKGNILERFSAQQFPDLHSELNLSSLELGDSALYFCASSDALSEQFFGPGTRLTVL.